The source of this T cell receptor (beta chain) is a study of CD8 T cells in ankylosing spondylitis. This clonotype was seen many times. The antigen is undetermined. Using quantitative 5'-RACE with molecular barcodes, the authors made TCR beta libraries. TCRdb reprocessed the 5' RACE reads via MiXCR and lists one record per CDR3 protein. Among some 150,000 distinct CDR3 sequences, over 9.5% were seen once, and the ten largest hold 4.1%. Whole-study results and caveats: A TCR beta motif of about eight highly homologous variants appeared characteristic of ankylosing spondylitis blood.

Per germline, CDR1 MNHEY and CDR2 SMNVEV (reference sequence). J gave up 5 bases and V 5 bases, and 5 bases lay outside the gene matches. This CDR3 has 14 residues. The clonotype was recovered from a female donor with ankylosing spondylitis or in good health (not recorded which). Material for sequencing was blood, either unsorted or a sorted T cell fraction (not recorded which). The V call is TRBV27, the J call TRBJ2-1; 8 bases align to TRBD2. The CDR3 spells CASSAGGPNNEQFF. CDR3 in DNA: TGTGCCAGCAGTGCGGGGGGCCCTAACAATGAGCAGTTCTTC.